These 18 T cell receptor beta chains were sequenced from one sample in a study of metastatic and nonmetastatic thyroid tumors. With MiXCR, TCRdb called clones anew from the PCR reads. The profile shows over 15,000 clones, 29% of them singletons. Until they underwent thyroid surgery, no patient had received any treatment. The source material was tumor tissue. Receptor source: a female donor with papillary thyroid cancer or a benign thyroid nodule (not recorded which). Some clones in this sample may be carry-over from other donors' samples.

The CDR3 reads CASSLALAGTFYEQYF. In nucleotides, the CDR3 is TGCGCCAGCAGCCTGGCACTAGCGGGTACCTTCTACGAGCAGTACTTC. V usage is TRBV4-1 and J usage is TRBJ2-7; 9 bases are shared with TRBD2. This CDR3 contains 16 residues. V trimming: 4 bases; J trimming: 3 bases; junction bases outside the gene matches: 10. Germline values: CDR1 MGHRA, CDR2 YSYEKL.

The chain has TRBV19 and TRBJ2-1; 8 bases agree with TRBD2. Germline V gives CDR1 LNHDA, CDR2 SQIVND (reference sequence). J lost 1 base, V lost 7 bases, and 6 bases had no gene match. The length of the CDR3 is 15 residues. The CDR3 sequence is CASIASGSSYNEQFF. The CDR3 nucleotides are TGTGCCAGTATCGCTAGCGGGTCATCCTACAATGAGCAGTTCTTC. The complete variable domain, with remaining parts taken from reference TRBV19 and TRBJ2-1, reads DGGITQSPKYLFRKEGQNVTLSCEQNLNHDAMYWYRQDPGQGLRLIYYSQIVNDFQKGDIAEGYSVSREKKESFPLTVTSAQKNPTAFYLCASIASGSSYNEQFFGPGTRLTVL.

This clone has more than one count but fewer than ten. The chain carries TRBV10-3 and TRBJ1-1; D gene ambiguous. Germline values: CDR1 ENHRY, CDR2 SYGVKD. Trimming stripped 4 bases from V and 6 bases from J, with 9 bases between. This CDR3 region has 12 residues. The CDR3: CAISGGVAEAFF. The CDR3 DNA reads as TGTGCCATCAGTGGTGGGGTGGCTGAAGCTTTCTTT.

This rearrangement joins TRBV7-8 to TRBJ2-7; 9 bases agree with TRBD1. This CDR3 contains 15 residues. J was trimmed by 0 bases and V by 4 bases; bases with no gene match: 4. In germline, CDR1 is SGHVS, CDR2 FQNEAQ. CDR3 bases: TGTGCCAGCAGCTCAAGGACAGGGGCCTCCTACGAGCAGTACTTC. Its protein product is CASSSRTGASYEQYF.

Comment on this clone: The junction shows a germline mismatch at one end, possibly a read error. This rearrangement joins TRBV6-1 to TRBJ2-7; D is uncertain. The CDR3 runs 13 residues. Germline assignment: CDR1 MNHNS and CDR2 SASEGT. CDR3 in amino acids: CAGSLTWEYEQYF. The CDR3, as DNA: TGTGCCGGCAGCCTCACCTGGGAATACGAGCAGTACTTC.

Comment on this clone: Mismatch with germline at one junction end may stem from a read error. The V call is TRBV3-1, the J call TRBJ2-1; 8 nucleotides agree with TRBD1. CDR1 and CDR2 from the germline V gene are LGHDT and YNNKEL (reference sequence). The CDR3 sequence is 16 residues long. This CDR3 is CVSSQASGGAGNEQFF. Here the CDR3 DNA reads TGTGTCAGCAGCCAAGCGTCAGGGGGCGCGGGTAACGAGCAGTTCTTC.

This clone turned up a few times. This chain links TRBV28 with TRBJ1-1; D not certain. V lost 5 bases to trimming and J lost 3 bases, with 19 bases between them. The CDR3 length is 16 residues. Per germline, CDR1 MDHEN and CDR2 SYDVKM. CDR3 protein: CASSLPPEGRYTEAFF. The CDR3 DNA sequence: TGTGCCAGCAGTCTCCCTCCAGAGGGTAGGTACACTGAAGCTTTCTTT.

V gene TRBV30 combines with J gene TRBJ2-2; D is undetermined. The CDR3 is 12 residues long. The germline CDR1 and CDR2 sequences are GTSNPN and SVGIG (reference sequence). Trimming shortened V by 6 bases and J by 5 bases, and 10 bases separated the two germline ends. CDR3 DNA sequence: TGTGCCTGCAGCCCCGATACCGGGGAGCTGTTTTTT. It yields the protein CACSPDTGELFF. The full variable domain, completed using reference TRBV30 and TRBJ2-2, is SQTIHQWPATLVQPVGSPLSLECTVEGTSNPNLYWYRQAAGRGLQLLFYSVGIGQISSEVPQNLSASRPQDRQFILSSKKLLLSDSGFYLCACSPDTGELFFGEGSRLTVL.

The rearrangement links TRBV5-1 to TRBJ1-2; D might be TRBD1 (6 bases). Per germline, CDR1 SGHRS and CDR2 YFSETQ. The CDR3 is made up of 15 amino acids. The V end was cut by 7 bases, the J end by 2 bases, with 18 bases between. The DNA for the CDR3 is TGCGCCAGCTCGATATCGACCACAGGGAACTATGGCTACACCTTC. This encodes CASSISTTGNYGYTF.

This clone has only a few counts. The chain has TRBV28 and TRBJ2-4; perhaps TRBD2 as D (5 bases). V lost 5 bases and J lost 1, with 12 bases in between. This CDR3 region has 15 residues. Germline V gene data show CDR1 as MDHEN and CDR2 as SYDVKM. The CDR3 DNA reads as TGTGCCAGCAGTCGGAGGTCGGGGGCCAAAAACATTCAGTACTTC. The encoded protein is CASSRRSGAKNIQYF.

The rearrangement links TRBV20-1 to TRBJ2-2, with 7 bases that match TRBD1. Trimming cost V 5 bases and J 3 bases; bases outside gene matches: 9. The CDR3 is 15 residues long. Germline assignment: CDR1 DFQATT and CDR2 SNEGSKA (reference sequence). CDR3 coding DNA: TGCAGTGCTCCGAACCTTCAGGGGGACACCGGGGAGCTGTTTTTT. Amino acids: CSAPNLQGDTGELFF.

Concerning this clone itself: One end of the junction fails to match germline, which may point to a read error. This sample also contains other DNA sequences that code for the same CDR3. The chain has TRBV11-3 and TRBJ2-2, with a weak D call TRBD2 (6 bases). This CDR3 has 14 amino acids. Germline loops: CDR1 SGHNT, CDR2 YENEEA. CDR3 protein: CASSLQGGTGELFF. As DNA, the CDR3 is TGTGCCAGCAGCTTACAGGGAGGCACTGGGGAGCTGTTTTTC.

This clone was found a few times. The chain uses TRBV6-2 or TRBV6-3 and TRBJ2-1, with D unresolved. Trimming stripped 0 bases from V and 8 bases from J, with 14 bases between. This CDR3 has 15 residues. Germline values: CDR1 MNHEY, CDR2 SVGEGT. The CDR3 DNA reads TGTGCCAGCAGTTACTCGGCCAGACCAGCCCATGAGCAGTTCTTC. Protein product: CASSYSARPAHEQFF.

The chain links TRBV19 to TRBJ1-1, with 9 bases fitting TRBD1. J was trimmed by 1 base and V by 4 bases; bases with no gene match: 13. There are 18 residues in the CDR3. Germline V gives CDR1 LNHDA, CDR2 SQIVND (reference sequence). CDR3 in DNA: TGTGCCAGTAGTACACTCCCGGGACAGGGCCCCTCGAACACTGAAGCTTTCTTT. Translation gives CASSTLPGQGPSNTEAFF.

The J gene is TRBJ2-7, the V gene TRBV11-2; D is uncertain. The CDR3 consists of 12 residues. V was trimmed by 2 bases and J by 2 bases, leaving 4 bases between them. CDR1 is SGHAT, CDR2 FQNNGV, per germline. CDR3 sequence: CASSLRPYEQYF. The CDR3 bases are TGTGCCAGCAGCTTACGGCCCTACGAGCAGTACTTC.

The CDR3 spells CASSSSLNTEAFF. The CDR3 DNA is TGTGCCAGCAGTTCCTCGTTGAACACTGAAGCTTTCTTT. This chain joins TRBV6-2 or TRBV6-3 and TRBJ1-1; D is unresolved. Trimming cost V 4 bases and J 0 bases, with 6 bases left between them. The germline gives CDR1 MNHEY, CDR2 SVGEGT. CDR3 size: 13 residues.

V gene TRBV7-6 combines with J gene TRBJ2-2, with 9 bases matching TRBD2. V lost 5 bases, J lost 6 bases, and 10 bases stayed unmatched. This CDR3 region has 16 residues. Germline assignment: CDR1 SGHVS and CDR2 FNYEAQ. The CDR3 nucleotides are TGTGCCAGCAGCCTAATTAGCGGGAGTAACGCCGGGGAGCTGTTTTTT. Translated: CASSLISGSNAGELFF.

This clone was seen a few times. CDR3 in amino acids: CASSSWGVRRDTEAFF. The CDR3 DNA follows: TGTGCCAGCAGTAGCTGGGGGGTGAGAAGGGACACTGAAGCTTTCTTT. The chain recombines TRBV28 with TRBJ1-1; tentative D call: TRBD1 (5 bases). V was clipped by 5 bases and J by 3 bases, with 19 bases between them. The CDR3 length is 16 residues. Germline CDR1 reads MDHEN; CDR2 reads SYDVKM.